The rows below give T cell receptor beta chains drawn from one sample of a study of long-term antiretroviral therapy in people with HIV. Only in-frame clones appear in the TCRdb table, and some are missing; sequencing was by immunoSEQ multiplex PCR. The table includes about 20,000 clones, around 81% detected once. Specimen: unsorted PBMCs, collected 2.9 years after starting antiretroviral therapy. Receptor source: a woman under 40 with HIV. The conserved cysteine and the conserved F or W are not part of the CDR3 here.

TRBV5-1	TRBJ2-5	ASSLGVETQY
TRBV15	TRBJ2-2	ATSTRTGNTGELF
TRBV15	TRBJ1-3	ATSDSGLGFVNTIY
TRBV5-1	TRBJ1-1	ASSLVGLNTEAF
TRBV10-3	TRBJ2-6	AIRTYSGGFSGANVLT
TRBV27	TRBJ1-2	ASSQPGLPPGSNGYT
TRBV5-6	TRBJ1-1	ASSFSGWGSDTEAF
TRBV18	TRBJ1-2	ASSPDTGPGGYT
TRBV4-1	TRBJ1-2	ASSQSLRQVWGGYT
TRBV5-1	TRBJ2-2	ASSSDRNTGELF
TRBV11-2	TRBJ1-2	ASSRPGPELRGYT
TRBV2	TRBJ2-2	AAGLSSTGELF
TRBV9	TRBJ2-3	ASSAGTSGGVTDTQY
TRBV10-2	TRBJ1-1	ASSVTVMNTEAF
TRBV7-2	TRBJ2-5	ASSDRTSGGAQY
TRBV7-7	TRBJ2-3	ASSLTMTDTQY
TRBV6-1	TRBJ1-1	ASSGQGQVNTEAF
TRBV2	TRBJ1-1	ASRGVTEAF
TRBV12-1	TRBJ1-5	ASSLSIESAGDQPQH
TRBV5-1	TRBJ2-2	ASSLSPRGLTGELF
TRBV5-5	TRBJ2-3	ASRFPGLSTDTQY
TRBV9	TRBJ2-1	ASSRYVVLTGAVYNEQF
TRBV6-1	TRBJ1-1	ASSEGGGWEAF
TRBV7-2	TRBJ2-1	ASSFSGGTYNEQF
TRBV2	TRBJ2-1	ASSWGGANEQF
TRBV6-6	TRBJ2-1	ATSRRNEQF
TRBV29-1	TRBJ1-2	SVEGGYT
TRBV4-1	TRBJ1-5	ASSRTERGSQPQH